This T cell receptor beta chain comes out of a study of blood T cell repertoires in COVID-19 (dated by TCRdb to 2018 to 2020). For the wider study: The collaborator samples originated in the United States, Italy and Spain and spanned the acute and convalescent phases of COVID-19. The material from the prospective study consisted of cDNA or gDNA derived from T cells, B-cell-depleted T cells, or PBMCs. The repertoires were made available in a free public database intended to serve as a resource for research on the immune response to SARS-CoV-2. HLA class I and class II types, where available, came from metadata supplied by the sample provider rather than from assay-based typing. The samples were drawn from the first 160 participants of the ongoing ImmuneRACE study and from under 1,500 subjects provided by 6 global collaborators. Sample metadata almost always included a de-identified subject ID, COVID-19 status, age in years and sex. Deeply sampled blood TCRbeta repertoires from subjects exposed to, actively infected with, or recovered from COVID-19 were included in the dataset. Beyond this particular receptor, the publication reports: Clinical and demographic metadata were provided uncurated, with the amount varying by source and participant.

The CDR3, from cysteine to phenylalanine, totals 13 residues. CDR3 DNA only is kept here, 39 bases in frame from base 1. CDR1 and CDR2 are read off the germline V gene (reference sequence) as MNHEY and SMNVEV. Relative to germline, V is 0 bases shorter and J is 7 bases shorter, with 6 bases between their ends. Points on this clone: Its specific antigen is unknown. Base qualities are not provided; no much larger clone lies one nucleotide away.

In Seattle, one collaborating source enrolled patients while the infection was active and tracked those patients longitudinally over the course of disease. Each collaborating institution followed its own protocols to collect whole blood in K2EDTA tubes. For TCRbeta analysis, collaborators shipped samples as frozen whole blood, isolated PBMCs, or DNA extracted from either of those sample types. The immunoSEQ Assay, a bias-controlled multiplex PCR, was used to amplify TCRbeta CDR3 regions from genomic DNA. The original methods were these. Within the assay, amplification of reference gene primers was used to estimate how many nucleated cells each sample contained. To quantify the absolute abundance of each unique TCRbeta CDR3 rearrangement, sequence reads were collapsed and filtered. For each sample, productive Simpson clonality was calculated as the square root of Simpson's diversity index over productive rearrangements. TCRdb obtained this table from immuneACCESS and retained in-frame rearrangements with V and J assigned. These tables miss some clones; where compared with another copy, unresolved V genes account for less than half of the shortfall, and the remainder is unexplained. That table supplies the V and J calls and clone size; D and trimming were determined from the DNA. The sample has about 170,000 clones on record, approximately 90% of them singletons. The ten largest clones represent almost 5% of the sample.

Sequenced input: peripheral blood. The rearranged chain carries TRBV27 and TRBJ2-2; too little of a D gene remains to name it. The receptor's source is a man aged 18 to 29 with COVID-19, enrolled during active disease. For the CDR3, the sequence is CASSLSRSGELFF. At the DNA level, the sequence is TGTGCCAGCAGTTTATCGAGGAGCGGGGAGCTGTTTTTT.